This entry features one T cell receptor (beta chain) sequence. The antigen is undetermined. The source of the sample is a study of CD8 T cells in Susac syndrome. The RNA, about 0.5 to 1 ug, was put through reverse transcription using random hexamers. It was immunoSEQ multiplex PCR that amplified TCR beta CDR3 across 54 Vbeta and 13 Jbeta. TCRdb reprocessed the immunoSEQ multiplex PCR reads via MiXCR and lists one record per CDR3 protein. The data hold just over 150,000 distinct CDR3 sequences, with approximately 95% observed a single time. Findings and limits, study-wide: The study admitted that it had a relatively small number of individuals in its TCR sequencing and HLA analysis. The CD4+ T cell repertoires from Susac syndrome exhibited no clonal expansion.

Trimming stripped 8 bases from V and 2 bases from J, with 14 bases between. This CDR3 contains 14 residues. Germline-derived CDR1 and CDR2 are LNHNV and YYDKDF (reference sequence). The TCR sequence derives from a human donor with Susac syndrome. The sample consisted of CD4+ T cells from PBMCs. The V and J genes are TRBV15 and TRBJ2-3; no firm D call. In DNA form, the CDR3 reads TGTGCCACCGGATCTGGCGTCACCACAGATACGCAGTATTTT. It codes for CATGSGVTTDTQYF.